A single T cell receptor (beta chain) is shown here with its context. Profiled with immunoSEQ multiplex PCR; TCRdb holds only in-frame clones, not every one. The table records roughly 100,000 clones, roughly 82% of them present only once. The record originates from a study of blood T cell repertoires in COVID-19. V lost 0 bases, J lost 4 bases, and 11 bases stayed unmatched. This CDR3 is built from 18 residues. Looked up from germline, CDR1 is LGHNT and CDR2 is FRNRAP. The sequencing sample was made of peripheral blood. The rearrangement links TRBV12-5 to TRBJ2-2, with 7 bases aligning to TRBD2. The sequence came from a man aged 60 to 69 with acute or convalescent COVID-19. The CDR3 region is CASGLVTPASGPTGELFF. In DNA, the CDR3 is TGTGCTAGTGGTTTGGTAACCCCTGCTAGCGGACCCACCGGGGAGCTGTTTTTT.